This is a list of T cell receptor beta chains from one sample in a study of cytomegalovirus exposure and HLA in healthy donors. Repertoires were generated with immunoSEQ multiplex PCR, while TCRdb's copy carries only in-frame clones and drops some. The profile covers 80,000 or so clones, with about 68% appearing a single time and approximately 7% taken by the ten largest. Sample: PBMCs. These receptors were taken from a woman aged 45-65 years in good health and CMV-seropositive. Both conserved end residues are part of each CDR3. D genes are given only for firm matches. A clone size is listed for some rows: how often the clone was seen (once, few, many), or a class if it is expanded.

d_gene	v_gene	j_gene	abundance	CDR3aa	CDR3nt
.	TRBV14	TRBJ1-3	.	CASSQARVGGNTIYF	TGTGCCAGCAGCCAAGCCAGGGTCGGTGGAAACACCATATATTTT
.	TRBV5-6	TRBJ1-6	.	CASSVQGRSYNSPLHF	TGTGCCAGCAGCGTACAGGGTCGCTCCTATAATTCACCCCTCCACTTT
TRBD2	TRBV19	TRBJ2-7	.	CASSLTSIQREIYEQYF	TGTGCCAGTAGTTTAACGTCAATACAGCGGGAGATCTACGAGCAGTACTTC
TRBD1	TRBV19	TRBJ1-2	.	CASSITGGSYGYTF	TGTGCCAGTAGTATAACAGGGGGCTCATATGGCTACACCTTC
.	TRBV7-9	TRBJ2-7	once	CASSLGGRSYEQYF	TGTGCCAGCAGCTTAGGGGGGCGCTCCTACGAGCAGTACTTC
TRBD1	TRBV7-2	TRBJ2-1	.	CASRRQGEKTYNEQFF	TGTGCCAGCAGACGACAGGGGGAGAAAACCTACAATGAGCAGTTCTTC
TRBD2	TRBV5-1	TRBJ2-5	.	CASSLVAGYQETQYF	TGCGCCAGCAGCTTGGTAGCGGGGTACCAAGAGACCCAGTACTTC
TRBD1	TRBV19	TRBJ1-2	.	CASSQYRGQGYGYTF	TGTGCCAGTTCCCAATACAGGGGGCAGGGGTATGGCTACACCTTC
.	TRBV10-3	TRBJ2-7	.	CAISEPSGESYEQYF	TGTGCCATCAGTGAGCCGTCTGGTGAATCCTACGAGCAGTACTTC
TRBD2	TRBV10-3	TRBJ2-1	.	CAISAASGGANEQFF	TGTGCCATCAGTGCGGCTAGCGGGGGAGCCAATGAGCAGTTCTTC
TRBD1	TRBV5-1	TRBJ2-1	.	CASSSFGTASPNEQFF	TGCGCCAGCAGCTCATTCGGGACAGCATCCCCCAATGAGCAGTTCTTC
.	TRBV1	TRBJ2-3	few	CTSSQEPQNTDTQYF	TGCACCAGCAGCCAAGAACCACAGAACACAGATACGCAGTATTTT
TRBD2	TRBV9	TRBJ2-3	few	CASSVGSSGGSDTQYF	TGTGCCAGCAGCGTAGGATCTAGCGGGGGTTCAGATACGCAGTATTTT
.	TRBV5-1	TRBJ1-1	few	CASSFRGPKVEAFF	TGCGCCAGCAGCTTCCGAGGGCCGAAGGTTGAAGCTTTCTTT
TRBD2	TRBV10-3	TRBJ2-1	.	CAISSGTSSYNEQFF	TGTGCCATCAGTAGCGGGACGAGCTCCTACAATGAGCAGTTCTTC
.	TRBV4-1	TRBJ1-5	.	CASSQEERFSHPQHF	TGCGCCAGCAGCCAAGAGGAGCGGTTTTCGCATCCCCAGCATTTT
TRBD1	TRBV2	TRBJ2-2	.	CASSKRDRVTGELFF	TGTGCCAGCAGTAAAAGGGACAGGGTCACCGGGGAGCTGTTTTTT